This T cell receptor (beta chain) was sequenced in a study of control samples from healthy donors and cancer patients. Assay: immunoSEQ multiplex PCR; the TCRdb copy retains only in-frame clones and omits some. The sample has about 130,000 clones; 80% to 95% are singletons. The CDR3 consists of 15 residues. From germline, CDR1 is LGHNA and CDR2 YNFKEQ. With 5 bases removed from V and 4 bases from J, the gap between germline ends came to 17 bases. Sequencing was done on a sample of PBMCs. The TCR originated in a man older than 75 with head and neck cancer. The chain is built from TRBV4-2 and TRBJ1-1, with a tentative D call TRBD1 (5 bases). The CDR3 DNA is TGTGCCAGCAGCTCCCGGGGGACCGGTACCACTGAAGCTTTCTTT. Amino acids: CASSSRGTGTTEAFF.